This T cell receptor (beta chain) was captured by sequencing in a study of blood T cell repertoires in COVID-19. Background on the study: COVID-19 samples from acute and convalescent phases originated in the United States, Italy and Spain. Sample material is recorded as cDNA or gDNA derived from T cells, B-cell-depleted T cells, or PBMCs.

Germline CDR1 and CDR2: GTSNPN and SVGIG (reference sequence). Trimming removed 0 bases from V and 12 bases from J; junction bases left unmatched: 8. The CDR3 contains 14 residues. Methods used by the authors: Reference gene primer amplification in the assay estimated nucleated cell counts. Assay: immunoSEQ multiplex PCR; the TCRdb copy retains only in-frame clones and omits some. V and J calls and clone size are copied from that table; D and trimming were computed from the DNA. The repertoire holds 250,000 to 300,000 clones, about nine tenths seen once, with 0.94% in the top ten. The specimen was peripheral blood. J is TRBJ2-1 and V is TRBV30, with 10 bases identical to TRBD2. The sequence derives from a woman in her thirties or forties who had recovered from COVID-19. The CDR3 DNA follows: TGTGCCTGGAGTGTGGTAGCGGGGGGTCCGGGGCAGTTCTTC. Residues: CAWSVVAGGPGQFF.